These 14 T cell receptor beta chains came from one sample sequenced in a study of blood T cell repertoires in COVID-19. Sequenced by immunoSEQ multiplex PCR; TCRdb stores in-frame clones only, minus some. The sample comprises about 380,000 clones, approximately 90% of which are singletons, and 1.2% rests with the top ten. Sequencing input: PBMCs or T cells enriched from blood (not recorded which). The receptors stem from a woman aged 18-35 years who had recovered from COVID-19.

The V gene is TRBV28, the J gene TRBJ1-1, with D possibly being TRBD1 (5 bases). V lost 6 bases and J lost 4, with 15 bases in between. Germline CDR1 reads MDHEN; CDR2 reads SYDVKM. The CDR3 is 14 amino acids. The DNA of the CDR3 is TGTGCCAGCAGGTCTAAAAGTCAGGGCACTGAAGCTTTCTTT. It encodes CASRSKSQGTEAFF.

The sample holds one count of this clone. The CDR3 DNA follows: TGTGCCAGTAGTCTTGGGACAGATTACACCGGGGAGCTGTTTTTT. This gives the protein CASSLGTDYTGELFF. This chain joins TRBV19 and TRBJ2-2; 7 bases are a match to TRBD1. The junction had 6 bases not matched to a gene; V was cut back by 5 bases and J by 3 bases. CDR1 is LNHDA and CDR2 is SQIVND in the germline V gene (reference sequence). The CDR3 spans 15 residues. The whole variable domain, remainder taken from reference TRBV19 and TRBJ2-2, is DGGITQSPKYLFRKEGQNVTLSCEQNLNHDAMYWYRQDPGQGLRLIYYSQIVNDFQKGDIAEGYSVSREKKESFPLTVTSAQKNPTAFYLCASSLGTDYTGELFFGEGSRLTVL.

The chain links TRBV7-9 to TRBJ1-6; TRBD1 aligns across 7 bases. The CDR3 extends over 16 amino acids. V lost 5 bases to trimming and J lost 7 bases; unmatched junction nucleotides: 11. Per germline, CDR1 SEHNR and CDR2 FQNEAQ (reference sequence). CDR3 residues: CASSPHRGTGNSPLHF. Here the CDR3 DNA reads TGTGCCAGCAGCCCCCACAGGGGCACAGGCAATTCACCCCTCCACTTT. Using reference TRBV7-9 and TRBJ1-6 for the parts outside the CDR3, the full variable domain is DTGVSQNPRHKITKRGQNVTFRCDPISEHNRLYWYRQTLGQGPEFLTYFQNEAQLEKSRLLSDRFSAERPKGSFSTLEIQRTEQGDSAMYLCASSPHRGTGNSPLHFGNGTRLTVT.

CDR3 DNA: TGTGCCAGCAGTCCTAGCGGGGGGGTTGAGCAGTTCTTC. It is translated as CASSPSGGVEQFF. The chain has TRBV7-9 and TRBJ2-1; TRBD2 matches 12 bases. CDR1 and CDR2 (germline): SEHNR, FQNEAQ (reference sequence). This CDR3 has 13 residues. After removal of 6 bases from V and 9 bases from J, the junction contained 3 bases not matched to a gene.

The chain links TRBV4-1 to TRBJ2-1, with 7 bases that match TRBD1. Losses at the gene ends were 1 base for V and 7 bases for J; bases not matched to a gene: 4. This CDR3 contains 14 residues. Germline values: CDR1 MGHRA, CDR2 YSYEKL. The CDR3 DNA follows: TGCGCCAGCAGCCAAGCCGGACAGGAAAATGAGCAGTTCTTC. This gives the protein CASSQAGQENEQFF.

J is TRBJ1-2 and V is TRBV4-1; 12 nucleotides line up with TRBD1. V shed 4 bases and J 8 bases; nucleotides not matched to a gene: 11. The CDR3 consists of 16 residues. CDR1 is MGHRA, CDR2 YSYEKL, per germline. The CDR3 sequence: CASSPILGQGAEGYTF. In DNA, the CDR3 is TGCGCCAGCAGCCCCATCTTGGGACAGGGGGCGGAGGGCTACACCTTC.

The chain's CDR3 is CASSLVGSRGEETQYF. In DNA form, the CDR3 reads TGCGCCAGCAGCTTGGTAGGGTCTCGGGGGGAAGAGACCCAGTACTTC. The chain has TRBV5-1 and TRBJ2-5, with TRBD2 matching 7 bases. The CDR3 is 16 amino acids. From germline, CDR1 is SGHRS and CDR2 YFSETQ. Trimming cost V 0 bases and J 3 bases; bases outside gene matches: 8. The full variable domain, in which reference TRBV5-1 and TRBJ2-5 provide the parts outside the CDR3, is KAGVTQTPRYLIKTRGQQVTLSCSPISGHRSVSWYQQTPGQGLQFLFEYFSETQRNKGNFPGRFSGRQFSNSRSEMNVSTLELGDSALYLCASSLVGSRGEETQYFGPGTRLLVL.

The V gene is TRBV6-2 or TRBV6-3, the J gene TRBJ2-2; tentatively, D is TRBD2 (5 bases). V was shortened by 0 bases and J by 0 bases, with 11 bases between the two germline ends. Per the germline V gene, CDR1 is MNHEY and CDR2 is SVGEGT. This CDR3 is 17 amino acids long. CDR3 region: CASSYSVVGANTGELFF. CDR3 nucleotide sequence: TGTGCCAGCAGTTACTCGGTCGTCGGGGCGAACACCGGGGAGCTGTTTTTT.

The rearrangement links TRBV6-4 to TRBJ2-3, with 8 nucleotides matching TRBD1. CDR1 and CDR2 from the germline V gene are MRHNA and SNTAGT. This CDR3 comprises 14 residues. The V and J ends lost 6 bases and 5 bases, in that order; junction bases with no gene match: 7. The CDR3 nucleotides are TGTGCCAGCAGAAGACAGGGGAACGGAGATACGCAGTATTTT. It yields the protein CASRRQGNGDTQYF.

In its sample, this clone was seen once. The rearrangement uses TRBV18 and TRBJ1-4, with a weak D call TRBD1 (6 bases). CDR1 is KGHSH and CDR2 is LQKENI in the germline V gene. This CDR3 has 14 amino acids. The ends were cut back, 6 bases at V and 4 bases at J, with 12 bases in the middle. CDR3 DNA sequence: TGTGCCAGCTCTCAAGACAGGTATAATGAAAAACTGTTTTTT. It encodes CASSQDRYNEKLFF.

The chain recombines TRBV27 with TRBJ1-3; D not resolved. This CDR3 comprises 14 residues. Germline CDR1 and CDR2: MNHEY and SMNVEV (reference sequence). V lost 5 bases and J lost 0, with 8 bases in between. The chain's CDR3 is CASSPSSSGNTIYF. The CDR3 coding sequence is TGTGCCAGCAGTCCCTCCTCCTCTGGAAACACCATATATTTT.

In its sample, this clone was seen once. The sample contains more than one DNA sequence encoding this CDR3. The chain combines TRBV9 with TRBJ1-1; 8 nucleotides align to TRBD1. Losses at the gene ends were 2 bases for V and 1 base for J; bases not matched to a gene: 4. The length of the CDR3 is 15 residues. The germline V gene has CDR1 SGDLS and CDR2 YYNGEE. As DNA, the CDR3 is TGTGCCAGCAGCGTCTCCGGGACAGGGAACACTGAAGCTTTCTTT. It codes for CASSVSGTGNTEAFF. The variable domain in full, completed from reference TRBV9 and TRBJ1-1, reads DSGVTQTPKHLITATGQRVTLRCSPRSGDLSVYWYQQSLDQGLQFLIQYYNGEERAKGNILERFSAQQFPDLHSELNLSSLELGDSALYFCASSVSGTGNTEAFFGQGTRLTVV.

The CDR3 DNA is TGCGCCAGCAATAGGAGTGGAGGGCAGCCCCAGCATTTT. Translated: CASNRSGGQPQHF. The rearrangement joins TRBV10-1 to TRBJ1-5; no reliable D call. V gave up 7 bases and J gave up 7 bases, with 14 bases separating them. Germline lookup yields CDR1 WNHNN and CDR2 SYGVQD (reference sequence). This CDR3 contains 13 residues.

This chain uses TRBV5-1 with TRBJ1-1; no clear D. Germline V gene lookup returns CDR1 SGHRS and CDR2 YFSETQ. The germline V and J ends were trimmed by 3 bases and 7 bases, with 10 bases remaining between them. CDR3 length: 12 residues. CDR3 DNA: TGCGCCAGCAGCTCACTTCCCCATGAAGCTTTCTTT. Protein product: CASSSLPHEAFF.